The T cell receptor (beta chain) described here comes from a study of blood T cell repertoires in COVID-19. The CDR3 has 15 residues. The germline V and J ends were trimmed by 1 base and 10 bases, with 14 bases remaining between them. Per germline, CDR1 LNHNV and CDR2 YYDKDF (reference sequence). TCRdb keeps only in-frame clones here, not all; method: immunoSEQ multiplex PCR. The sample has over 300,000 clones; 89% are singletons. Source material: peripheral blood. The chain has TRBV15 and TRBJ1-6, with D maybe TRBD1 (5 bases). This receptor was taken from a middle-aged man with acute or convalescent COVID-19. The CDR3 protein is CATSRGRDRSSPLHF. The CDR3 DNA reads TGTGCCACCAGCAGAGGGAGGGACCGCAGCTCACCCCTCCACTTT.